This TCR beta chain is drawn from a study of OX40 agonist ivuxolimab in advanced cancers. The study in broad terms: Ivuxolimab was a fully human IgG2 agonistic monoclonal antibody targeting the costimulatory receptor OX40 (CD134). Partial responses occurred in three dose-escalation patients: two with cutaneous melanoma and one with hepatocellular carcinoma. Of the roughly 54 dose-escalation patients, hepatocellular carcinoma was present in roughly 19, melanoma in around 15, renal cell carcinoma in 9 and head and neck cancer in 9. The paper reports the monotherapy dose-escalation portion (N of about 50 patients) of the phase I ivuxolimab trial. Patients were allowed to have had prior anti-PD-1, anti-PD-L1 or anti-CTLA-4 therapy, and less than 45% of the dose-escalation patients had previously received checkpoint inhibitors. Peripheral TCRbeta sequencing aimed to test whether ivuxolimab altered TCR sequence diversity and caused clonal T-cell expansion. Intravenous ivuxolimab was administered to patients every 2 weeks at six dose levels: 0.01, 0.1, 0.3, 1.5, 3 and 10 mg/kg. The dose-escalation cohort was approximately 83% male with a mean age of around 62 years, ranging from roughly 20 to 80. The investigation overall reported the following: On average, CD8+ T cells showed more expanded clones than CD4+ T cells after ivuxolimab. In the 0.1-3.0 mg/kg groups, partial responders had among the lowest normalized peripheral clonal expansion, particularly in CD8+ T cells. The antigen specificity of the peripheral T cells that underwent clonal expansion was not determined. At doses of 0.1 to 3.0 mg/kg, clonal expansion of both CD4+ and CD8+ blood T cells was observed from baseline to week 6. Low levels of normalized T-cell clonal expansion were also seen in some patients who did not respond.

To note about this clone: Which antigen it targets is not known. Base qualities are missing; no much larger clone stands one base away.

The germline V gene sets CDR1 to SNHLY and CDR2 to FYNNEI. V and J are trimmed by 4 bases and 7 bases, and the gene matches miss 6 bases of the junction. The CDR3 runs 14 residues from the cysteine to the phenylalanine. Only the CDR3 region is kept as DNA, spanning 42 bases read in frame from base 1. To sequence the TCRbeta CDR3 region, genomic DNA was isolated from the sorted cells. The immunoSEQ Assay was used to sequence the TCRbeta CDR3 regions. This is the immuneACCESS table as TCRdb keeps it, with only in-frame sequences that have V and J called. A part of the clones is gone; compared with another copy, unresolved V genes explain less than half, and the rest is unexplained. The sample contains around 100,000 clones, approximately 91% of them found a single time. The top ten clones comprise about 0.15% of the sample. Patients with a history of autoimmune disease or receiving systemic immunosuppression were excluded from the trial. In every dose cohort, peripheral blood was drawn for TCR sequencing at baseline, cycle 4 day 1, and cycle 7 day 1. Samples came from an open-label, multicenter, first-in-human phase I dose-escalation trial of ivuxolimab. The trial enrolled adults with locally advanced or metastatic head and neck squamous cell, hepatocellular, melanoma or renal cell carcinoma. Before TCR sequencing, CD4+ T cells and CD8+ T cells were sorted from peripheral blood as separate populations.

The source material was CD4+ or CD8+ T cells sorted from blood, sampled in a trial of the OX40 agonist ivuxolimab. The sequence joins TRBV2 to TRBJ1-5; TRBD1 agrees with 8 junctional bases. The clonotype originates from an adult with an advanced solid tumor such as melanoma, head and neck, liver or kidney cancer. The CDR3 region reads CASSAGGGSQPQHF. Read as DNA, the sequence is TGTGCCAGCAGTGCAGGGGGCGGGTCACAGCCCCAGCATTTT.